This section outlines one T cell receptor beta chain sequence together with its context. This entry comes from a study of blood T cell repertoires in COVID-19. Study summary: Donors in the United States, Italy and Spain gave samples during acute or convalescent COVID-19. PBMCs, B-cell-depleted T cells, or T cells provided the cDNA or gDNA that made up the material.

Per the original data handling: Reference gene primer amplification gave estimated nucleated cell counts. Data came from immunoSEQ multiplex PCR; TCRdb stores just in-frame clones and leaves some out. The V and J calls and clone size come from that table; D and trimming were worked out from the DNA. The sample yields roughly 73,000 clones, 87% seen once. Germline V gives CDR1 SGDLS, CDR2 YYNGEE. The CDR3 consists of 18 residues. J gave up 4 bases and V 3 bases, and 14 bases lay outside the gene matches. The chain carries TRBV9 and TRBJ2-1; 9 nucleotides match TRBD2. Material: peripheral blood. The clonotype was recovered from a woman older than 75 with active or convalescent COVID-19. CDR3 bases: TGTGCCAGCAGCGCATTTCGTGCGGGGGGGCCGGGTTACAATGAGCAGTTCTTC. As protein: CASSAFRAGGPGYNEQFF.